Below, 26 T cell receptor beta chains from the same sample are listed, as sequenced in a study of molecular identifiers for immune sequencing clone quantification. TCRdb recomputed calls from the PCR reads with MiXCR, one row per CDR3 protein. The sample lists under 650,000 distinct CDR3 sequences; just under 20% were seen once. The specimen sequenced was naive CD8+ T cells from blood, with Jurkat cell RNA spiked in. Subset here: FACS-sorted CD8+CD4-CCR7+CD45RA+ naive T cells. The receptors stem from a human donor in good health. Some libraries in this study had Jurkat cell RNA spiked in.

The chain recombines TRBV28 with TRBJ2-3; 9 bases match TRBD2. J lost 6 bases, V lost 3 bases, and 4 bases had no gene match. The germline V gene has CDR1 MDHEN and CDR2 SYDVKM. CDR3 length: 14 residues. The CDR3 coding sequence is TGTGCCAGCAGTTTGTATAGCGGGAGTGATACGCAGTATTTT. Encoded protein: CASSLYSGSDTQYF.

This clonotype was counted many times. The chain is built from TRBV7-6 and TRBJ2-7; unclear D gene. Trimming took off 0 bases at V and 2 bases at J, with 17 bases between the two ends. The V gene's germline CDR1 is SGHVS and CDR2 FNYEAQ. The CDR3 extends over 17 amino acids. The CDR3 DNA reads TGTGCCAGCAGCTTAGCGGGTAGGGCGGCTTTAGCCTACGAGCAGTACTTC. This gives the protein CASSLAGRAALAYEQYF. Full variable domain (rest looked up from reference TRBV7-6 and TRBJ2-7): GAGVSQSPRYKVTKRGQDVALRCDPISGHVSLYWYRQALGQGPEFLTYFNYEAQQDKSGLPNDRFSAERPEGSISTLTIQRTEQRDSAMYRCASSLAGRAALAYEQYFGPGTRLTVT.

This clonotype came up many times. This rearrangement joins TRBV4-3 to TRBJ2-3; D possibly corresponds to TRBD2 (6 bases). Trimming left V 0 bases short and J 0 bases short, with 16 bases between. Germline CDR1 reads LGHNA; CDR2 reads YSLEER. The CDR3 has 18 residues. The CDR3 region is CASSQEMARGGSTDTQYF. CDR3 coding DNA: TGCGCCAGCAGCCAAGAAATGGCGCGGGGCGGAAGCACAGATACGCAGTATTTT.

As to this clonotype: A read error may be the cause here, since a much bigger clone is one base away. The rearrangement joins TRBV29-1 to TRBJ2-2; D may match TRBD1 or TRBD2 (6 bases each). Per the germline V gene, CDR1 is SQVTM and CDR2 is ANQGSEA. The CDR3 is 14 residues long. In DNA form, the CDR3 reads TGCAGCGCAGAAAGGGGGGCGGGCACCGGGGGGCTGTTTTTT. This translates into CSAERGAGTGGLFF.

This clonotype has at least ten counts. The genes are TRBV4-3 and TRBJ2-1; D may be TRBD2 (5 bases). Trimming stripped 0 bases from V and 1 base from J, with 10 bases between. In germline, CDR1 is LGHNA, CDR2 YSLEER. The CDR3 runs to 16 residues. CDR3 in amino acids: CASSQESGISYNEQFF. The CDR3 DNA sequence: TGCGCCAGCAGCCAAGAGTCGGGAATTTCCTACAATGAGCAGTTCTTC.

The genes are TRBV18 and TRBJ2-7; 7 bases fit TRBD1. The CDR3 has 14 amino acids. V lost 3 bases to trimming and J lost 3 bases; unmatched junction nucleotides: 5. CDR1 and CDR2 from the germline V gene are KGHSH and LQKENI. CDR3 sequence reads: CASSPGQSVYEQYF. In DNA, the CDR3 is TGTGCCAGCTCACCGGGACAGTCGGTCTACGAGCAGTACTTC.

This clonotype was detected a few times. The chain links TRBV4-1 to TRBJ1-3; TRBD1 agrees at 7 bases. The V and J ends lost 6 bases and 8 bases, in that order; junction bases with no gene match: 10. The CDR3 extends over 14 amino acids. Germline V gene lookup returns CDR1 MGHRA and CDR2 YSYEKL. The CDR3 DNA is TGCGCCAGCAGTACCCGACAGGGTAGAGACACCATATATTTT. Amino acid sequence: CASSTRQGRDTIYF.

Points on this clonotype: The conserved phenylalanine or tryptophan is not found at the CDR3 terminus, so this likely reflects a read error. This chain uses TRBV27 with TRBJ2-1, with 16 bases aligning to TRBD2. J was trimmed by 6 bases and V by 5 bases; bases with no gene match: 4. The germline V gene has CDR1 MNHEY and CDR2 SMNVEV (reference sequence). There are 16 residues in the CDR3. The CDR3 bases are TGTGCCAGCAGTATGGGACTAGCGGGAGGGGGCAATGAGCAGTTCCTC. This gives the protein CASSMGLAGGGNEQFL.

Written as DNA, the CDR3 is TGTGCCAGCGGACAGGGGGATCAGCCCCAGCATTTT. It yields the protein CASGQGDQPQHF. The J gene is TRBJ1-5, the V gene TRBV9, with 10 bases matching TRBD1. Germline V gene sequence: CDR1 SGDLS, CDR2 YYNGEE. J lost 5 bases, V lost 7 bases, and 0 bases had no gene match. CDR3 length equals 12 residues.

On this clonotype itself: A much larger clonotype is one base distant, so this may be a read error. This CDR3 reads CASSLTGGSSSIGELFF. The CDR3 DNA sequence: TGTGCCAGCAGCTTAACAGGGGGCTCCTCGAGCATCGGGGAGCTGTTTTTT. The rearrangement uses TRBV7-6 and TRBJ2-2; 9 positions agree with TRBD1. The CDR3 runs to 17 residues. Germline V CDR1 and CDR2: SGHVS, FNYEAQ. V was clipped by 2 bases and J by 7 bases; unmatched bases: 11. Using reference TRBV7-6 and TRBJ2-2 for the parts outside the CDR3, the full variable domain is GAGVSQSPRYKVTKRGQDVALRCDPISGHVSLYWYRQALGQGPEFLTYFNYEAQQDKSGLPNDRFSAERPEGSISTLTIQRTEQRDSAMYRCASSLTGGSSSIGELFFGEGSRLTVL.

This clonotype was seen a few times. This chain uses TRBV6-2 or TRBV6-3 with TRBJ2-1, with unresolved D. Trimming removed 6 bases from V and 7 bases from J, with 13 bases in between. Germline lookup yields CDR1 MNHEY and CDR2 SVGEGT. The CDR3 is 13 residues long. DNA for the CDR3: TGTGCCAGCAGACCTACATTGGGGAATGAGCAGTTCTTC. Translating gives CASRPTLGNEQFF.

This clonotype was recorded at least ten times. The chain uses TRBV19 and TRBJ2-1, with 12 bases matching TRBD2. Germline assignment: CDR1 LNHDA and CDR2 SQIVND (reference sequence). V trimming: 2 bases; J trimming: 6 bases; junction bases outside the gene matches: 5. The CDR3 sequence is 16 residues long. CDR3 sequence: CASSISGLAGSNEQFF. CDR3 sequence (DNA): TGTGCCAGTAGTATATCAGGACTAGCGGGATCCAATGAGCAGTTCTTC.

The J gene is TRBJ2-7, the V gene TRBV7-9, with a weak D call TRBD1 (6 bases). CDR1 and CDR2 (germline): SEHNR, FQNEAQ (reference sequence). V was pared by 2 bases and J by 5 bases, with 19 bases between. The CDR3 has 16 residues. This chain's CDR3 is CASSLPGLSGAHEQYF. The CDR3 coding sequence is TGTGCCAGCAGCTTACCAGGCCTCTCAGGGGCCCACGAGCAGTACTTC.

The CDR3 spells CASSALRGRGNTEAFF. CDR3 bases: TGTGCCAGCAGCGCGTTAAGGGGACGGGGGAACACTGAAGCTTTCTTT. The V call is TRBV9, the J call TRBJ1-1; a weak D match, TRBD1 (5 bases). The CDR3 has 16 residues. Trimming left V 3 bases short and J 1 base short, with 16 bases between. The germline V gene has CDR1 SGDLS and CDR2 YYNGEE. The full variable domain, in which reference TRBV9 and TRBJ1-1 provide the parts outside the CDR3, is DSGVTQTPKHLITATGQRVTLRCSPRSGDLSVYWYQQSLDQGLQFLIQYYNGEERAKGNILERFSAQQFPDLHSELNLSSLELGDSALYFCASSALRGRGNTEAFFGQGTRLTVV.

The rearrangement links TRBV27 to TRBJ1-2; tentative D call: TRBD1 (6 bases). The germline CDR1 and CDR2 sequences are MNHEY and SMNVEV (reference sequence). The CDR3 runs to 14 residues. Trimming removed 3 bases from V and 4 bases from J, with 12 bases in between. CDR3 protein: CASSLSGQRYGYTF. The CDR3 DNA follows: TGTGCCAGCAGTTTGTCAGGACAGCGCTATGGCTACACCTTC.

This clonotype was found a few times. This clone may be a read error of a much larger clone one base away. The chain uses TRBV5-1 and TRBJ1-4, with a possible D match to TRBD1 (5 bases). CDR3 length: 14 amino acids. Germline loops: CDR1 SGHRS, CDR2 YFSETQ. Trimming stripped 7 bases from V and 5 bases from J, with 15 bases between. CDR3 nucleotide sequence: TGCGCCAGCGGACGGGACGGACGAAATGAAAAACTGTTTTTT. It codes for CASGRDGRNEKLFF.

In its sample, this clonotype was seen many times. The chain combines TRBV11-2 with TRBJ1-4; D unresolved. V lost 5 bases, J lost 1 base, and 8 bases lay in between. Per germline, CDR1 SGHAT and CDR2 FQNNGV. This CDR3 is built from 14 residues. The CDR3 here is CASSPGRTNEKLFF. The CDR3 DNA is TGTGCCAGCAGCCCTGGTCGAACTAATGAAAAACTGTTTTTT. Full variable domain (rest looked up from reference TRBV11-2 and TRBJ1-4): EAGVAQSPRYKIIEKRQSVAFWCNPISGHATLYWYQQILGQGPKLLIQFQNNGVVDDSQLPKDRFSAERLKGVDSTLKIQPAKLEDSAVYLCASSPGRTNEKLFFGSGTQLSVL.

This clonotype was observed many times. The chain couples TRBV4-1 to TRBJ1-1, with D uncertain. The V gene lost 0 bases and the J gene lost 4 bases, with 6 bases spanning the gap. Per germline, CDR1 MGHRA and CDR2 YSYEKL. CDR3 size: 13 residues. CDR3: CASSQDSPTEAFF. CDR3 nucleotide sequence: TGCGCCAGCAGCCAAGACTCCCCCACTGAAGCTTTCTTT.

This clonotype was counted many times. The chain couples TRBV5-1 to TRBJ2-1, with unresolved D. Germline lookup yields CDR1 SGHRS and CDR2 YFSETQ. V gave up 4 bases and J gave up 10 bases, with 9 bases separating them. This CDR3 has 11 residues. In nucleotides, the CDR3 is TGCGCCAGCAGCCAACCTGGCGAGCAGTTCTTC. Its protein is CASSQPGEQFF.

The table lists this clonotype with many counts. The genes are TRBV12-3 or TRBV12-4 and TRBJ2-3, with 10 bases lining up with TRBD2. Trimming cost V 6 bases and J 0 bases; bases outside gene matches: 3. The CDR3 length is 15 residues. CDR3 nucleotides: TGTGCCAGCAGATCGACTAGCGGGAGCACAGATACGCAGTATTTT. It is translated as CASRSTSGSTDTQYF.

This clonotype was seen at least ten times. The chain couples TRBV2 to TRBJ2-7; D call uncertain. Trimming removed 8 bases at V and 2 bases at J, with 7 bases between. Germline assignment: CDR1 SNHLY and CDR2 FYNNEI. The CDR3 runs 11 residues. This chain's CDR3 is CASEVAYEQYF. CDR3 bases: TGTGCCAGCGAAGTCGCCTACGAGCAGTACTTC.

This clonotype has just a few counts. The chain employs TRBV9 and TRBJ2-5, with a tentative D call TRBD2 (6 bases). Germline assignment: CDR1 SGDLS and CDR2 YYNGEE. The CDR3 loop spans 14 amino acids. The ends were cut back, 2 bases at V and 10 bases at J, with 18 bases in the middle. DNA for the CDR3: TGTGCCAGCAGCGTCCGGGACTTCCCCGTTGGCCAGTACTTC. Protein: CASSVRDFPVGQYF.

The chain joins TRBV20-1 to TRBJ2-5; D gene unclear. With 1 base removed from V and 5 bases from J, the gap between germline ends came to 17 bases. Germline lookup yields CDR1 DFQATT and CDR2 SNEGSKA (reference sequence). This CDR3 is built from 15 residues. CDR3 sequence reads: CSARVFSVSWETQYF. The CDR3 bases are TGCAGTGCTAGAGTGTTCAGCGTATCTTGGGAGACCCAGTACTTC.

This clonotype was seen only a few times. The gene calls are TRBV7-7 and TRBJ2-5; 12 bases agree with TRBD2. J gave up 1 base and V 2 bases, and 8 bases lay outside the gene matches. CDR3 length: 18 amino acids. Germline V gene data show CDR1 as SSHAT and CDR2 as FNYEAQ (reference sequence). The DNA of the CDR3 is TGTGCCAGCAGCTTAACTAGCGGGGGGTTGATGTTCCAAGAGACCCAGTACTTC. It codes for CASSLTSGGLMFQETQYF. Variable domain in full (rest from reference TRBV7-7 and TRBJ2-5): GAGVSQSPRYKVTKRGQDVTLRCDPISSHATLYWYQQALGQGPEFLTYFNYEAQPDKSGLPSDRFSAERPEGSISTLTIQRTEQRDSAMYRCASSLTSGGLMFQETQYFGPGTRLLVL.

This clonotype was observed at least ten times. The chain is built from TRBV19 and TRBJ2-7, with 9 bases fitting TRBD2. The junction had 2 bases not matched to a gene; V was cut back by 3 bases and J by 2 bases. The CDR3 has 14 amino acids. Germline CDR1 and CDR2: LNHDA and SQIVND (reference sequence). CDR3 sequence (DNA): TGTGCCAGTAGTATCTCTAGCGGGGCCTACGAGCAGTACTTC. Translated: CASSISSGAYEQYF. The full variable domain, completed using reference TRBV19 and TRBJ2-7, is DGGITQSPKYLFRKEGQNVTLSCEQNLNHDAMYWYRQDPGQGLRLIYYSQIVNDFQKGDIAEGYSVSREKKESFPLTVTSAQKNPTAFYLCASSISSGAYEQYFGPGTRLTVT.

In its sample, this clonotype was seen a few times. The CDR3 reads CASSPGQGTSGSPLHF. In nucleotides, the CDR3 is TGTGCCAGCAGCCCCGGACAGGGGACCTCAGGTTCACCCCTCCACTTT. The J gene is TRBJ1-6, the V gene TRBV7-9, with TRBD1 matching over 9 bases. The J segment lost 9 bases and the V segment lost 5 bases, leaving 11 bases of the junction unmatched. CDR3 size: 16 residues. The germline CDR1 and CDR2 sequences are SEHNR and FQNEAQ (reference sequence).